This T cell receptor beta chain was captured in a study of control samples from healthy donors and cancer patients. The CDR3 runs to 14 residues. V was pared by 1 base and J by 0 bases, with 7 bases between. The germline gives CDR1 SEHNR, CDR2 FQNEAQ (reference sequence). Some clones are missing from TCRdb's copy, which holds only in-frame ones; the method was immunoSEQ multiplex PCR. The sample yields approximately 84,000 clones, roughly 91% seen once. The V gene is TRBV7-9, the J gene TRBJ2-7; perhaps TRBD2 as D (6 bases). The source is a young man in good health. The sample comprised blood. As DNA, the CDR3 is TGTGCCAGCAGCTTAGGGGGGGTCTCCTACGAGCAGTACTTC. Its protein is CASSLGGVSYEQYF.